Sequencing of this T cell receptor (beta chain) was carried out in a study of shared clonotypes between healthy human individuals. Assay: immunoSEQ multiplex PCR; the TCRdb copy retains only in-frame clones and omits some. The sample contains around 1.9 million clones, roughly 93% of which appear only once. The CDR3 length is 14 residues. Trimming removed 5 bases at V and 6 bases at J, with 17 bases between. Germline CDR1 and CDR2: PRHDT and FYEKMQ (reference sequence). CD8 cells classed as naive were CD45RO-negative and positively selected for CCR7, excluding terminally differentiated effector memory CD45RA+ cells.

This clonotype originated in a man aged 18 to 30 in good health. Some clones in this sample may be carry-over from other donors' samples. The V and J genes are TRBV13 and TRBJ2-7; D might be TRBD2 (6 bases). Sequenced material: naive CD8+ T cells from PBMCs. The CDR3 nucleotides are TGTGCCAGCAGCCAGAGACTAGGGCGCGTCGAGCAGTACTTC. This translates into CASSQRLGRVEQYF.